One sample yielded the 17 T cell receptor beta chains listed below, sequenced in a study of blood T cells in healthy people across ages. Next came a second PCR, run for 7 to 11 cycles, which used a sample-barcoded 5' primer along with a J-beta primer mix. Each CDR3 protein is one row after TCRdb ran MiXCR on the 5' RACE reads. The sample includes 850,000 to 1,000,000 distinct CDR3 sequences, about 51% of them seen just once. The specimen sequenced was blood. Receptor source: a woman in her sixties in good health.

The chain joins TRBV7-2 to TRBJ1-2, with TRBD1 matching 7 bases. J gave up 0 bases and V 4 bases, and 8 bases lay outside the gene matches. Germline V lookup: CDR1 SGHTA, CDR2 FQGNSA. The CDR3 loop spans 16 amino acids. The CDR3 loop is CASSWEQGLPNYGYTF. The CDR3 bases are TGTGCCAGCAGCTGGGAACAGGGGCTCCCTAACTATGGCTACACCTTC. Full variable domain (outside the CDR3, taken from reference TRBV7-2 and TRBJ1-2): GAGVSQSPSNKVTEKGKDVELRCDPISGHTALYWYRQSLGQGLEFLIYFQGNSAPDKSGLPSDRFSAERTGGSVSTLTIQRTQQEDSAVYLCASSWEQGLPNYGYTFGSGTRLTVV.

This clonotype was detected a few times. This rearrangement joins TRBV5-1 to TRBJ2-1; D is undetermined. The germline CDR1 and CDR2 sequences are SGHRS and YFSETQ. The CDR3 covers 17 residues. V lost 0 bases to trimming and J lost 1 base, with 14 bases between them. This CDR3 is CASSLGVARSSYNEQFF. The CDR3 DNA sequence: TGCGCCAGCAGCTTGGGGGTGGCGAGAAGTTCCTACAATGAGCAGTTCTTC.

This clonotype showed up just a few times. The chain recombines TRBV28 with TRBJ2-1, with 7 nucleotides matching TRBD1. The germline V gene encodes CDR1 MDHEN and CDR2 SYDVKM. J was trimmed by 4 bases and V by 7 bases; bases with no gene match: 7. The CDR3 runs to 14 residues. The DNA of the CDR3 is TGTGCCAGCACCCTGACGGACAGGTACAATGAGCAGTTCTTC. As protein: CASTLTDRYNEQFF.

This clonotype was recorded a few times. This rearrangement joins TRBV28 to TRBJ2-6, with D perhaps being TRBD1 or TRBD2 (5 bases each). Germline V lookup: CDR1 MDHEN, CDR2 SYDVKM. V shed 5 bases and J shed 5 bases, with 13 bases lying between them. The CDR3 loop spans 15 amino acids. The CDR3 reads CASSEEGSWANVLTF. The CDR3 DNA is TGTGCCAGCAGTGAAGAGGGGTCCTGGGCCAACGTCCTGACTTTC.

This chain joins TRBV7-9 and TRBJ1-6; a weak D match, TRBD1 (5 bases). V was trimmed by 2 bases and J by 9 bases, leaving 11 bases between them. The CDR3 has 14 amino acids. Per germline, CDR1 SEHNR and CDR2 FQNEAQ (reference sequence). The CDR3 nucleotides read TGTGCCAGCAGCTTAACCAGGGTTGGTTCACCCCTCCACTTT. Its protein product is CASSLTRVGSPLHF.

The chain has TRBV20-1 and TRBJ2-1; TRBD2 aligns across 9 bases. Unmatched junction bases numbered 13, after V lost 6 bases and J lost 7 bases. The CDR3 is 15 amino acids. In germline, CDR1 is DFQATT, CDR2 SNEGSKA (reference sequence). The CDR3 reads CSASRGTSGLNEQFF. CDR3 sequence (DNA): TGCAGTGCCTCCCGGGGCACTAGCGGGCTAAATGAGCAGTTCTTC.

This chain connects TRBV6-5 to TRBJ1-2, with D perhaps matching TRBD1 (5 bases). The CDR3 covers 13 residues. V shed 0 bases and J shed 8 bases, with 10 bases lying between them. Germline V gene lookup returns CDR1 MNHEY and CDR2 SVGAGI. DNA of the CDR3: TGTGCCAGCAGTTACTCAGGGGCTGGGGGCTACACCTTC. Residues: CASSYSGAGGYTF.

This clonotype was detected only once. The V and J genes are TRBV20-1 and TRBJ2-5; 7 bases align to TRBD2. The trim removed 5 bases at V and 11 bases at J, leaving 17 bases unmatched. The CDR3 has 14 amino acids. The germline V gene has CDR1 DFQATT and CDR2 SNEGSKA (reference sequence). The CDR3 spells CSAYRDYFYNEQYF. In nucleotides, the CDR3 is TGCAGTGCTTACCGGGACTACTTCTACAATGAGCAGTACTTC.

CDR3 loop: CASSPRTGNEQFF. CDR3 nucleotides: TGTGCCAGCAGTCCCCGGACTGGAAATGAGCAGTTCTTC. The chain joins TRBV27 to TRBJ2-1, with a possible D match to TRBD2 (5 bases). The V gene's germline CDR1 is MNHEY and CDR2 SMNVEV (reference sequence). The V gene lost 5 bases and the J gene lost 7 bases, with 12 bases spanning the gap. The CDR3 spans 13 residues.

This chain joins TRBV5-1 and TRBJ2-7; either TRBD1 or TRBD2 may fit D (5 bases each). V was cut by 4 bases and J by 2 bases, with 19 bases left in between. CDR3 length equals 16 residues. Germline lookup yields CDR1 SGHRS and CDR2 YFSETQ. CDR3: CASSPTGAEDPYEQYF. DNA for the CDR3: TGCGCCAGCAGCCCGACCGGGGCGGAGGACCCCTACGAGCAGTACTTC.

This clonotype was counted between two and nine times. The chain links TRBV27 to TRBJ2-6; unclear D gene. Deletions cut 0 bases from V and 0 bases from J, with 9 bases between. CDR3 size: 17 residues. Germline CDR1 reads MNHEY; CDR2 reads SMNVEV (reference sequence). Written as DNA, the CDR3 is TGTGCCAGCAGTTTATCAGGAGTCGGCTCTGGGGCCAACGTCCTGACTTTC. Residues: CASSLSGVGSGANVLTF.

The chain links TRBV20-1 to TRBJ2-4, with 7 bases identical to TRBD2. The J call may be mistaken, given a closer DNA end match to TRBJ2-7. The CDR3 is 16 residues long. The germline V gene has CDR1 DFQATT and CDR2 SNEGSKA (reference sequence). Here the CDR3 DNA reads TGCAGTGCTAGAGACGAGAGCGGGACTCTAACCTACGAGCAGTACTTC. Translated: CSARDESGTLTYEQYF.

Only a few counts were recorded for this clonotype. J is TRBJ2-5 and V is TRBV3-1; D is unresolved. This CDR3 is 14 amino acids long. Germline V gene lookup returns CDR1 LGHDT and CDR2 YNNKEL (reference sequence). The V end lost 4 bases, the J end lost 4 bases, and 13 bases lay between the germline ends. For the CDR3, the DNA is TGTGCCAGCAGCCCGGATGGTAAGAGAGAGACCCAGTACTTC. Its translation: CASSPDGKRETQYF.

This chain connects TRBV12-3 or TRBV12-4 to TRBJ1-1, with D unresolved. Trimming shortened V by 8 bases and J by 1 base, and 14 bases separated the two germline ends. This CDR3 has 14 amino acids. CDR3 region: CASRTSTRNTEAFF. Written as DNA, the CDR3 is TGTGCCAGCCGAACCTCTACAAGGAACACTGAAGCTTTCTTT.

The chain employs TRBV4-1 and TRBJ2-4, with a tentative D call TRBD2 (6 bases). Per the germline V gene, CDR1 is MGHRA and CDR2 is YSYEKL. This CDR3 contains 13 residues. With 0 bases removed from V and 13 bases from J, the gap between germline ends came to 13 bases. The CDR3 nucleotides are TGCGCCAGCAGCCAAGAAGCCCCGGGAGAGCAGTACTTC. As protein: CASSQEAPGEQYF.

In its sample, this clonotype was seen a few times. The chain has TRBV4-2 and TRBJ2-1; 7 bases line up with TRBD2. CDR3 length equals 14 residues. V trimming: 0 bases; J trimming: 13 bases; junction bases outside the gene matches: 9. Looked up from germline, CDR1 is LGHNA and CDR2 is YNFKEQ. CDR3 coding DNA: TGTGCCAGCAGCCAAGAGGTGGGGGGGTTTTTACAGTTCTTC. This gives the protein CASSQEVGGFLQFF.

The chain uses TRBV5-1 and TRBJ2-1; 12 bases line up with TRBD2. This CDR3 contains 15 residues. CDR1 SGHRS and CDR2 YFSETQ come from the germline V gene. The J segment lost 6 bases and the V segment lost 3 bases, leaving 4 bases of the junction unmatched. The CDR3 sequence is CASSSTSGSLNEQFF. CDR3 nucleotide sequence: TGCGCCAGCAGCTCGACTAGCGGGAGCCTCAATGAGCAGTTCTTC.